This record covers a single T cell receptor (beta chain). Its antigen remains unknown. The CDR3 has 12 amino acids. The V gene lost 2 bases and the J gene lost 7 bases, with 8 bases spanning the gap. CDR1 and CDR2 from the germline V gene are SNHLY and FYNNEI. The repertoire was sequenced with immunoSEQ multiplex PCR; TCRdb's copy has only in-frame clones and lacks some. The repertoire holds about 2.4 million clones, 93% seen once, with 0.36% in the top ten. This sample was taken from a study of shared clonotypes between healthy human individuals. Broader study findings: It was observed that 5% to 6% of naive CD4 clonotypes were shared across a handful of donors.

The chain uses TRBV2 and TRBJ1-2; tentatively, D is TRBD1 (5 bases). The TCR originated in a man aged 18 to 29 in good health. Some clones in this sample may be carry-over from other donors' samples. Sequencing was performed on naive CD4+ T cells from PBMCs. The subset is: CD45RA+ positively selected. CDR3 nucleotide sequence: TGTGCCAGCAGTGAAACGGGACGTGGCTACACCTTC. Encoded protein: CASSETGRGYTF.